Listed below are T cell receptor beta chains from one sample, sequenced in a study of T-cell reconstitution after alpha-beta-depleted transplantation in children. TCRdb passed the PCR reads through MiXCR, listing each CDR3 protein once. The data hold roughly 170,000 distinct CDR3 sequences, with 6% to 7% observed a single time. The input for sequencing was PBMCs from the stem cell graft donor, taken from the stem cell graft. The source of these receptors is a human donor who donated a stem cell graft to a child with Wiskott-Aldrich syndrome. The CDR3 runs from the conserved cysteine through the conserved F or W. A D gene is named only where the DNA matches it firmly. Expanded clones are given a class, and other clones once, few, many or no size at all.

j_call d_call clone_size v_call cdr3_aa cdr3_nt
TRBJ2-1 TRBD1 medium-sized TRBV5-4 CASSLRGQGAPWITSSYNEQFF TGTGCCAGCAGCTTGCGGGGACAGGGGGCACCTTGGATTACTAGCTCCTACAATGAGCAGTTCTTC
TRBJ1-1 NA many TRBV24-1 CATSEQMNTEAFF TGTGCCACCAGTGAACAGATGAACACTGAAGCTTTCTTT
TRBJ2-5 TRBD2 many TRBV20-1 CSASLLAGFSETQYF TGCAGTGCTAGTCTCCTAGCGGGGTTTTCAGAGACCCAGTACTTC
TRBJ1-6 NA many TRBV12-3/TRBV12-4 CASSFEVAVNSPLHF TGTGCCAGCAGTTTCGAGGTAGCGGTTAATTCACCCCTCCACTTT
TRBJ2-7 NA NA TRBV4-1 CASSQGHPYEQYF TGCGCCAGCAGCCAAGGGCACCCCTACGAGCAGTACTTC
TRBJ2-4 TRBD2 medium-sized TRBV6-4 CASSDSMRETKNIQYF TGTGCCAGCAGTGACTCAATGCGGGAGACCAAAAACATTCAGTACTTC
TRBJ1-1 NA many TRBV9 CASSIDGRNAEAFF TGTGCCAGCAGCATAGACGGCAGGAACGCTGAAGCTTTCTTT
TRBJ2-5 NA NA TRBV5-1 CASSRTPARVVETQYF TGCGCCAGCAGCAGAACACCCGCGAGGGTTGTTGAGACCCAGTACTTC
TRBJ2-3 NA few TRBV30 CAWIGPINTDTQYF TGTGCCTGGATCGGACCGATAAACACAGATACGCAGTATTTT
TRBJ2-3 TRBD2 many TRBV20-1 CSARVLAGGIGSSDTQYF TGCAGTGCTAGAGTACTAGCGGGGGGGATTGGAAGTTCAGATACGCAGTATTTT
TRBJ1-6 TRBD1 many TRBV25-1 CASSGTGDSPLHF TGTGCCAGCAGCGGGACAGGGGATTCACCCCTCCACTTT
TRBJ2-7 TRBD1 many TRBV29-1 CSVMGQGIEDEQYF TGCAGCGTTATGGGACAGGGTATAGAGGACGAGCAGTACTTC
TRBJ2-5 TRBD2 many TRBV7-2 CASSFLAGAETQYF TGTGCCAGCAGCTTCCTAGCGGGGGCTGAGACCCAGTACTTC
TRBJ2-5 NA many TRBV4-3 CASSQDRWGRGRRGETQYF TGCGCCAGCAGCCAAGATCGGTGGGGGAGGGGGCGACGGGGTGAGACCCAGTACTTC
TRBJ2-1 NA few TRBV12-3/TRBV12-4 CASSFLSQQFF TGTGCCAGCAGTTTTCTCTCTCAGCAGTTCTTC
TRBJ2-5 TRBD1 few TRBV7-2 CASSRQGWGETQYF TGTGCCAGCAGCCGACAGGGGTGGGGGGAGACCCAGTACTTC
TRBJ2-3 NA many TRBV5-1 CASRDEGDTQYF TGCGCCAGCAGAGATGAAGGAGATACGCAGTATTTT
TRBJ2-4 NA many TRBV20-1 CSASEVSDIQYF TGCAGTGCTAGTGAAGTTTCCGACATTCAGTACTTC